This T cell receptor (beta chain) came from a study of cytomegalovirus exposure and HLA in healthy donors. Across the whole study: In a later analysis, it was reported that the roughly 120 validation repertoires had been produced on the same platform as the roughly 700 repertoires belonging to the first cohort. Study-wide findings and caveats: Despite most TCR sequences being rare, some public TCRs occurred in many donors. According to a later analysis, TCR clusters from the first cohort tended to co-occur in the approximately 130 validation repertoires. Overall, approximately 150 TCR beta chains were annotated as cytomegalovirus-associated.

The assay was immunoSEQ multiplex PCR, and TCRdb's table has in-frame clones only and misses some. The sample lists about 140,000 clones; 88% were seen once. Details on this clone: What it binds is not known.

V was trimmed by 3 bases and J by 0 bases, leaving 15 bases between them. CDR1 is MNHEY, CDR2 SMNVEV, per germline (reference sequence). The CDR3 sequence is 17 residues long. This clonotype was sampled from a woman aged 18 to 35 in good health and CMV-seropositive. The gene calls are TRBV27 and TRBJ2-4; the D gene is possibly TRBD1 (8 bases). Sequenced material: PBMCs. DNA of the CDR3: TGTGCCAGCAGTTTGCAGACAGGGGAGGGAGCCAAAAACATTCAGTACTTC. Protein: CASSLQTGEGAKNIQYF.